This TCR beta chain originates from a study of PD-L1 blockade in urothelial cancer. Study background: Once treatment had started, blood was analyzed at 3 weeks (second dose) and again at 6 weeks.

Profiled with immunoSEQ multiplex PCR; TCRdb holds only in-frame clones, not every one. The sample includes around 46,000 clones, roughly 78% of them seen just once. Trimming left V 3 bases short and J 4 bases short, with 10 bases between. The CDR3 is 14 residues long. Germline-derived CDR1 and CDR2 are MNHEY and SMNVEV (reference sequence). Whole-study findings and limits: Patients who had durable benefit saw their tumor-associated blood clones expand more at 3 weeks.

The sample's time point: peripheral blood 6 weeks after treatment start. This clone was seen only once. What it binds is not known. The sequencing used PBMCs, collected around atezolizumab (anti-PD-L1) treatment. The origin of this receptor is a man aged 60-69 years with urothelial cancer. The chain joins TRBV27 to TRBJ2-1; D is possibly TRBD2 (7 bases). As DNA, the CDR3 is TGTGCCAGCAGTTTGGGGGGGGCTTACAATGAGCAGTTCTTC. Protein product: CASSLGGAYNEQFF.